The present T cell receptor (beta chain) was sequenced within a study of blood T cell repertoires in COVID-19. The overall study: Acute-phase and convalescent COVID-19 samples originated in the United States, Italy and Spain.

A Seattle source enrolled patients during active infection and followed them longitudinally. Germline-derived CDR1 and CDR2 are SNHLY and FYNNEI. After removal of 3 bases from V and 2 bases from J, the junction contained 6 bases not matched to a gene. The length of the CDR3 is 16 residues. Authors' processing steps: Amplifying reference gene primers gave estimates of nucleated cell counts. Sequencing was performed with immunoSEQ multiplex PCR; in TCRdb, only in-frame clones are kept and a portion is missing. That table is the source of V, J and clone size, and D and trimming were worked out from the DNA. Of about 300,000 clones in the sample, roughly 80% were seen once.

Source material: peripheral blood. The clonotype originates from a human donor with COVID-19, enrolled during active disease. The donor label of this sample is uncertain. The J gene is TRBJ2-1, the V gene TRBV2; 8 bases agree with TRBD1. The CDR3 is CASSDRRTGPYNEQFF. The CDR3 bases are TGTGCCAGCAGTGATAGGCGGACAGGGCCCTACAATGAGCAGTTCTTC. Drawing the rest from reference TRBV2 and TRBJ2-1, the complete variable domain is EPEVTQTPSHQVTQMGQEVILRCVPISNHLYFYWYRQILGQKVEFLVSFYNNEISEKSEIFDDQFSVERPDGSNFTLKIRSTKLEDSAMYFCASSDRRTGPYNEQFFGPGTRLTVL.